The TCR beta chain described here comes from a study of tumor-infiltrating lymphocytes in primary liver carcinoma. Study-wide findings and caveats: Tumor region pairs overlapped more than did tumor-adjacent and tumor-blood pairs.

Concerning this clonotype itself: Its antigen is not identified. At one of its ends the junction is not consistent with the germline gene, which may arise from a read error.

The CDR3 is 15 residues long. Germline lookup yields CDR1 SGHRS and CDR2 YFSETQ. cDNA specific to TCR beta was made from 500 ng of total RNA, with a constant-region primer employed for priming. Libraries for TCR beta were built through three nested multiplex PCR rounds, which together made up a slightly modified ARM-PCR procedure. PCR rounds one and two used TRBV1-TRBV30 forward primers with a C-beta reverse primer for 10 cycles each. TCRdb re-called the multiplex PCR reads through MiXCR, storing one row per CDR3 protein. The repertoire has about 350,000 distinct CDR3 sequences, approximately 65% of them found once; the top ten carry about 6.5%. RNA isolated from unsorted whole blood supplied the blood RNA, with germline DNA also extracted. These patients lived with chronic HBV infection and had never been treated.

The specimen sequenced was peripheral blood. The clonotype originates from a man aged 40-55 years with primary liver carcinoma and hepatitis B virus infection. The V and J genes are TRBV5-1 and TRBJ2-7; TRBD1 matches at 10 bases. CDR3 sequence (DNA): TGTGCCAACAGCTTGGGAGACAGGGGGCTAGACGAGCAGTACTTC. Its translation is CANSLGDRGLDEQYF.